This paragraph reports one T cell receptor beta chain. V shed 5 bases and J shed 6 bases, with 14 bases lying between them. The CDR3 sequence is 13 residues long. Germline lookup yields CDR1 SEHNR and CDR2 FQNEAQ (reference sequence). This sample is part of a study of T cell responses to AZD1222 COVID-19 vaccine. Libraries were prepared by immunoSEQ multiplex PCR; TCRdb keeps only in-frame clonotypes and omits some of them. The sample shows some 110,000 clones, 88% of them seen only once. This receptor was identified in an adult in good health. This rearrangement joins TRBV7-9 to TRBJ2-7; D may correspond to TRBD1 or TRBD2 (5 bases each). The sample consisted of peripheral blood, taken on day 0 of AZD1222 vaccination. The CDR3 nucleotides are TGTGCCAGCAGCACCTCAGGGACCCCCGAGCAGTACTTC. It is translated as CASSTSGTPEQYF.